The 17 T cell receptor beta chains in this list originate from one sample, sequenced in a study of cytomegalovirus exposure and HLA in healthy donors. This PCR relied on a set of 60 Vbeta primers and 13 Jbeta primers. The data were produced by immunoSEQ multiplex PCR, yet TCRdb's version contains in-frame clones alone and is incomplete. Counted here are fewer than 130,000 clones, 65% to 85% occurring once; the ten biggest clones make up about 6.8%. The sample taken for sequencing was PBMCs. The receptors shown here come from a man between 25 and 39 years old in good health and CMV-seropositive.

V usage is TRBV27 and J usage is TRBJ1-6; D is ambiguous. The CDR3 is 12 amino acids. V was clipped by 8 bases and J by 10 bases, with 12 bases between them. The germline CDR1 and CDR2 sequences are MNHEY and SMNVEV (reference sequence). CDR3 region: CASAALRSPLHF. DNA for the CDR3: TGTGCCAGCGCCGCATTGAGGTCACCCCTCCACTTT.

The rearrangement joins TRBV5-1 to TRBJ1-2; 7 nucleotides line up with TRBD1. V lost 4 bases to trimming and J lost 4 bases; unmatched junction nucleotides: 10. From germline, CDR1 is SGHRS and CDR2 YFSETQ. This CDR3 contains 15 residues. The CDR3 protein is CASSGGEGAAYGYTF. The CDR3, as DNA: TGCGCCAGCAGCGGCGGCGAGGGGGCTGCCTATGGCTACACCTTC. Filled out from reference TRBV5-1 and TRBJ1-2, the complete variable domain reads KAGVTQTPRYLIKTRGQQVTLSCSPISGHRSVSWYQQTPGQGLQFLFEYFSETQRNKGNFPGRFSGRQFSNSRSEMNVSTLELGDSALYLCASSGGEGAAYGYTFGSGTRLTVV.

This clone was recorded at least ten times. J is TRBJ1-1 and V is TRBV18; perhaps TRBD1 as D (6 bases). V shed 4 bases and J shed 10 bases, with 19 bases lying between them. Germline CDR1 reads KGHSH; CDR2 reads LQKENI. The length of the CDR3 is 14 residues. CDR3 loop: CASSQETQGNRAFF. The CDR3 nucleotides are TGTGCCAGCTCACAAGAGACACAGGGCAATAGAGCTTTCTTT.

The rearrangement uses TRBV21-1 and TRBJ1-1; the listed D gene, TRBD1, was not tested against the DNA. TRBV21-1 is deemed a pseudogene. This CDR3 has 15 amino acids. The CDR3: CASSNRQGASTEAFF. The CDR3 DNA is TGTGCCAGCAGCAACCGACAGGGGGCGAGTACTGAAGCTTTCTTT.

The chain carries TRBV7-2 and TRBJ1-5, with TRBD1 as a possible D gene (5 bases). Germline assignment: CDR1 SGHTA and CDR2 FQGNSA. The CDR3 length is 15 residues. Trimming shortened V by 1 base and J by 3 bases, and 10 bases separated the two germline ends. CDR3 in amino acids: CASSLEVTVNQPQHF. CDR3 nucleotides: TGTGCCAGCAGCTTAGAGGTGACAGTCAATCAGCCCCAGCATTTT.

The chain couples TRBV2 to TRBJ2-2, with a possible D match to TRBD2 (5 bases). Germline CDR1 is SNHLY and CDR2 is FYNNEI. The CDR3 runs to 16 residues. V was trimmed by 5 bases and J by 5 bases, leaving 18 bases between them. Here the CDR3 reads CASSTMRAVGTGELFF. For the CDR3, the DNA is TGTGCCAGCAGTACCATGCGGGCCGTGGGAACCGGGGAGCTGTTTTTT.

The genes are TRBV10-3 and TRBJ2-2, with 9 bases identical to TRBD1. Germline CDR1 is ENHRY and CDR2 is SYGVKD. The CDR3 consists of 19 residues. J was trimmed by 0 bases and V by 0 bases; bases with no gene match: 8. DNA of the CDR3: TGTGCCATCAGTGAGTCGGGGGACAGGGAGTTCGCGAACACCGGGGAGCTGTTTTTT. It translates to CAISESGDREFANTGELFF.

The rearrangement joins TRBV11-3 to TRBJ2-7, with a tentative D call TRBD1 (6 bases). This CDR3 region has 16 residues. Trimming left V 5 bases short and J 2 bases short, with 19 bases between. The germline gives CDR1 SGHNT, CDR2 YENEEA. CDR3 protein: CASSPIGGHRAYEQYF. CDR3 bases: TGTGCCAGCAGCCCAATAGGGGGACACAGGGCCTACGAGCAGTACTTC.

The chain has TRBV7-3 and TRBJ2-3; 10 nucleotides match TRBD2. V lost 5 bases to trimming and J lost 0 bases; unmatched junction nucleotides: 5. CDR3 length: 16 amino acids. CDR1 and CDR2 from the germline V gene are SGHTA and FQGTGA. This CDR3 is CASSPTSGTSTDTQYF. The CDR3 nucleotides are TGTGCCAGCAGCCCCACTAGCGGGACGAGCACAGATACGCAGTATTTT. The complete variable domain, with remaining parts taken from reference TRBV7-3 and TRBJ2-3, reads GAGVSQTPSNKVTEKGKYVELRCDPISGHTALYWYRQSLGQGPEFLIYFQGTGAADDSGLPNDRFFAVRPEGSVSTLKIQRTERGDSAVYLCASSPTSGTSTDTQYFGPGTRLTVL.

This clone came up once. The chain employs TRBV10-2 and TRBJ1-6, with D hard to call. Trimming stripped 0 bases from V and 5 bases from J, with 11 bases between. This CDR3 spans 16 amino acids. The germline gives CDR1 WSHSY, CDR2 SAAADI. In nucleotides, the CDR3 is TGCGCCAGCAGTGAGTCGACGGAGGAAGATAATTCACCCCTCCACTTT. Protein: CASSESTEEDNSPLHF.

This clone was recorded only once. This chain joins TRBV21-1 and TRBJ1-5. TRBV21-1 is a pseudogene locus. The CDR3 contains 16 residues. CDR3 nucleotides: TGTGCCAGCAGCATATATGAGACCTGGAGCGGTCAGCCCCAGCATTTT. It specifies CASSIYETWSGQPQHF.

The chain links TRBV13 to TRBJ1-2; a weak D match, TRBD1 (6 bases). The germline V and J ends were trimmed by 3 bases and 7 bases, with 18 bases remaining between them. The CDR3 has 15 residues. Germline V CDR1 and CDR2: PRHDT, FYEKMQ (reference sequence). The CDR3 DNA is TGTGCCAGCAGCTTCGACGGAGGGGGGGCTCGTGGCTACACCTTC. Translating gives CASSFDGGGARGYTF. The full variable domain, with the rest looked up from reference TRBV13 and TRBJ1-2, is AAGVIQSPRHLIKEKRETATLKCYPIPRHDTVYWYQQGPGQDPQFLISFYEKMQSDKGSIPDRFSAQQFSDYHSELNMSSLELGDSALYFCASSFDGGGARGYTFGSGTRLTVV.

The J gene is TRBJ2-2, the V gene TRBV27, with 7 bases lining up with TRBD2. Germline V gives CDR1 MNHEY, CDR2 SMNVEV (reference sequence). The J segment lost 4 bases and the V segment lost 7 bases, leaving 12 bases of the junction unmatched. The CDR3 spans 16 residues. The CDR3 bases are TGTGCCAGCATTGGGACGGAGCGGGGTGGCACCGGGGAGCTGTTTTTT. This sequence encodes CASIGTERGGTGELFF.

This clone was seen more than once but under ten times. The chain employs TRBV30 and TRBJ1-5; maybe TRBD1 (6 bases). The V and J ends lost 1 base and 3 bases respectively, with 7 bases between them. CDR1 is GTSNPN, CDR2 SVGIG, per germline (reference sequence). The CDR3 is 13 residues long. As DNA, the CDR3 is TGTGCCTGGAGTGGGACAGACAATCAGCCCCAGCATTTT. Its translation is CAWSGTDNQPQHF. Full variable domain (remainder filled in from reference TRBV30 and TRBJ1-5): SQTIHQWPATLVQPVGSPLSLECTVEGTSNPNLYWYRQAAGRGLQLLFYSVGIGQISSEVPQNLSASRPQDRQFILSSKKLLLSDSGFYLCAWSGTDNQPQHFGDGTRLSIL.

This clone was recorded once. The genes are TRBV7-9 and TRBJ2-3, with D maybe TRBD1 (5 bases). Per the germline V gene, CDR1 is SEHNR and CDR2 is FQNEAQ (reference sequence). V was trimmed by 1 base and J by 3 bases, leaving 11 bases between them. CDR3 length: 15 residues. Here the CDR3 DNA reads TGTGCCAGCAGCTTAGTTACAGGATCGACAGATACGCAGTATTTT. Translating gives CASSLVTGSTDTQYF. The variable domain in full, with the rest retrieved from reference TRBV7-9 and TRBJ2-3, is DTGVSQNPRHKITKRGQNVTFRCDPISEHNRLYWYRQTLGQGPEFLTYFQNEAQLEKSRLLSDRFSAERPKGSFSTLEIQRTEQGDSAMYLCASSLVTGSTDTQYFGPGTRLTVL.

The chain is built from TRBV2 and TRBJ1-5; D not resolved. CDR3 length: 16 residues. The germline CDR1 and CDR2 sequences are SNHLY and FYNNEI. V lost 6 bases to trimming and J lost 2 bases, with 17 bases between them. CDR3 DNA sequence: TGTGCCAGCAGCGAGTCAGGCAGCTTCGGCAATCAGCCCCAGCATTTT. Its protein is CASSESGSFGNQPQHF.

The V call is TRBV10-1, the J call TRBJ2-1; D possibly corresponds to TRBD2 (6 bases). Germline CDR1 is WNHNN and CDR2 is SYGVQD (reference sequence). This CDR3 is built from 15 residues. The V end was cut by 3 bases, the J end by 4 bases, with 13 bases between. CDR3 region: CASSDGSGPYNEQFF. The CDR3, as DNA: TGCGCCAGCAGTGACGGGAGCGGACCATACAATGAGCAGTTCTTC.